What follows is one TCR beta chain and its context. The antigen is unknown. The record originates from a study of CD8 T cells in ankylosing spondylitis. One entry per CDR3 protein, called by TCRdb with MiXCR from the 5' RACE reads. The sample records over 400,000 distinct CDR3 sequences, around 26% being singletons. Findings and limits, study-wide: Some motif variants had been reported before (in reactive arthritis synovial fluid and blood). As reported, disease-linked clones showed significant enrichment in matched ankylosing spondylitis synovial fluid. Blood of patients with ankylosing spondylitis appeared to be characterized by a TCR beta motif of fewer than 10 highly homologous variants.

Sequences were obtained from blood, either unsorted or a sorted T cell fraction (not recorded which). This receptor was obtained from a male donor with ankylosing spondylitis.

For the CDR3, the DNA is TGCGCCAGCAGCTTGGACCCATCTAGCGGAAGCACAGATACGCAGTATTTT. It is translated as CASSLDPSSGSTDTQYF. V and J are TRBV5-1 and TRBJ2-3; TRBD2 matches 7 bases. V shed 0 bases, J shed 0 bases, and the junction held 7 bases outside the gene matches. The CDR3 is made up of 17 amino acids. Germline CDR1 reads SGHRS; CDR2 reads YFSETQ.